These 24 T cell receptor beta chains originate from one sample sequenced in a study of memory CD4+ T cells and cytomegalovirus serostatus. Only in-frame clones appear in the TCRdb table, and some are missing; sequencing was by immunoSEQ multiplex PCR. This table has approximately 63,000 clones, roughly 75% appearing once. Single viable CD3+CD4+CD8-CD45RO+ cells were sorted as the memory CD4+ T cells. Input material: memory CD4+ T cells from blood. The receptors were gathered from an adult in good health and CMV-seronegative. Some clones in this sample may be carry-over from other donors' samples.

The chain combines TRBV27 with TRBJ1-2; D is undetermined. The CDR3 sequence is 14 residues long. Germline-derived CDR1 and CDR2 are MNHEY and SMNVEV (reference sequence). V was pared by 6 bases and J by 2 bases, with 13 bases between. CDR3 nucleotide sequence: TGTGCCAGCAGAGAAGCGGGCGCGAACTATGGCTACACCTTC. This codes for CASREAGANYGYTF.

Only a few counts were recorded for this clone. CDR3 protein: CATSRTRTDLEAFF. CDR3 DNA sequence: TGTGCCACCAGCAGAACTAGGACCGACCTTGAAGCTTTCTTT. V is TRBV15 and J is TRBJ1-1; no clear D. Trimming stripped 2 bases from V and 7 bases from J, with 14 bases between. CDR3 length equals 14 residues. Germline CDR1 is LNHNV and CDR2 is YYDKDF (reference sequence).

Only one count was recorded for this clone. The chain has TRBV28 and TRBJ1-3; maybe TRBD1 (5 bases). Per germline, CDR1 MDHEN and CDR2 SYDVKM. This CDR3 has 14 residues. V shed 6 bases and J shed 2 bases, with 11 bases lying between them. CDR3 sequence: CASRPGTAGNTIYF. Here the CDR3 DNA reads TGTGCCAGCAGGCCCGGGACGGCTGGAAACACCATATATTTT.

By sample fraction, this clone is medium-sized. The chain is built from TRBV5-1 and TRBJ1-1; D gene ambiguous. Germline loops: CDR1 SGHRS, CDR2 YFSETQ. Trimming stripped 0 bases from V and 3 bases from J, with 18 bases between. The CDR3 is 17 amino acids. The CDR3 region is CASSLAGVGRFHTEAFF. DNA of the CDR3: TGCGCCAGCAGCTTGGCCGGGGTTGGCAGGTTCCACACTGAAGCTTTCTTT. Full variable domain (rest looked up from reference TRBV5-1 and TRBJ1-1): KAGVTQTPRYLIKTRGQQVTLSCSPISGHRSVSWYQQTPGQGLQFLFEYFSETQRNKGNFPGRFSGRQFSNSRSEMNVSTLELGDSALYLCASSLAGVGRFHTEAFFGQGTRLTVV.

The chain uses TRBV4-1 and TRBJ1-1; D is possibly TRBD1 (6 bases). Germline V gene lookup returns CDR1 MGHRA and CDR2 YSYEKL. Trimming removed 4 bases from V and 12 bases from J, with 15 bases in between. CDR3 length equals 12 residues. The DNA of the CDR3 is TGCGCCAGCAGCCCAGAGGGCAGGGGAACTTTCTTT. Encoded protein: CASSPEGRGTFF.

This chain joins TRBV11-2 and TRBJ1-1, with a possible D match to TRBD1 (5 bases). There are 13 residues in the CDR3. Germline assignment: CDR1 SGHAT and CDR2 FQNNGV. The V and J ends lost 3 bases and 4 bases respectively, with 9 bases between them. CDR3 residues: CASSFGGGTEAFF. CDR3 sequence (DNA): TGTGCCAGCAGCTTCGGGGGAGGCACTGAAGCTTTCTTT.

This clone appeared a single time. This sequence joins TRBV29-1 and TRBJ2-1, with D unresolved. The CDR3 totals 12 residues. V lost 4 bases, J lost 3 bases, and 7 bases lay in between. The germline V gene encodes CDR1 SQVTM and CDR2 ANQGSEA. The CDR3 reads CSVGGSYNEQFF. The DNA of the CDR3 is TGCAGCGTTGGGGGTAGCTACAATGAGCAGTTCTTC.

CDR3 DNA sequence: TGCGCCAGCAGCCTGTACGGGACTAGCGGAGAAGAGACCCAGTACTTC. This codes for CASSLYGTSGEETQYF. This sequence joins TRBV5-1 and TRBJ2-5; 11 bases fit TRBD2. Germline-derived CDR1 and CDR2 are SGHRS and YFSETQ. The CDR3 sequence is 16 residues long. With V trimmed by 4 bases and J by 3 bases, 8 bases remained unmatched.

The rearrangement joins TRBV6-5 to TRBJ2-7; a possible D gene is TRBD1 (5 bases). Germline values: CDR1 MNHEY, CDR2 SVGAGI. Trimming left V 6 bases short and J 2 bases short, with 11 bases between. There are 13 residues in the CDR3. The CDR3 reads CASRPAGTYEQYF. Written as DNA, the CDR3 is TGTGCCAGCAGACCCGCAGGGACCTACGAGCAGTACTTC.

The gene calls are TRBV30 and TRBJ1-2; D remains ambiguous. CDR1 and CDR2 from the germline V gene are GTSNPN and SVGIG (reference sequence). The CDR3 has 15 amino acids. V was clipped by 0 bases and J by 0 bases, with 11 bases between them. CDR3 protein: CAWSVLRTANYGYTF. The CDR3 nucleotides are TGTGCCTGGAGTGTTTTGCGTACAGCTAACTATGGCTACACCTTC.

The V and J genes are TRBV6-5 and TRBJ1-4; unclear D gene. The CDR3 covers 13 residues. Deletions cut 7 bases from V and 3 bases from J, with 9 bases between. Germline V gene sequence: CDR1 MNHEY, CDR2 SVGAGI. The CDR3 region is CASKEGANEKLFF. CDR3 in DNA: TGTGCCAGCAAAGAGGGAGCTAATGAAAAACTGTTTTTT.

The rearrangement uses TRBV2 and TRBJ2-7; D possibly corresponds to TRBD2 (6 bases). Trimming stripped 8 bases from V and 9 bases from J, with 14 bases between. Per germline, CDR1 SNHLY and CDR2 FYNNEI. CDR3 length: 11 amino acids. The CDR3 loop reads CASAQLAAQYF. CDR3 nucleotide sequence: TGTGCCAGCGCCCAACTAGCAGCGCAGTACTTC.

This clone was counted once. The DNA of the CDR3 is TGTGCCAGCAGTGGAAGTATGGGCAGCCCTGGGGCCAACGTCCTGACTTTC. This codes for CASSGSMGSPGANVLTF. The chain combines TRBV28 with TRBJ2-6, with D uncertain. CDR1 is MDHEN and CDR2 is SYDVKM in the germline V gene. Trimming took off 5 bases at V and 2 bases at J, with 16 bases between the two ends. The CDR3 contains 17 residues. Filled out from reference TRBV28 and TRBJ2-6, the complete variable domain reads DVKVTQSSRYLVKRTGEKVFLECVQDMDHENMFWYRQDPGLGLRLIYFSYDVKMKEKGDIPEGYSVSREKKERFSLILESASTNQTSMYLCASSGSMGSPGANVLTFGAGSRLTVL.

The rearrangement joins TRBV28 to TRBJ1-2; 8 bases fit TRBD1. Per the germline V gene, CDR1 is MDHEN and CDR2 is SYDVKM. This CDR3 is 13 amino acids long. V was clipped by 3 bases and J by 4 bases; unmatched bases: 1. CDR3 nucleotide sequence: TGTGCCAGCAGTTTTGGACAGGGCTATGGCTACACCTTC. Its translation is CASSFGQGYGYTF.

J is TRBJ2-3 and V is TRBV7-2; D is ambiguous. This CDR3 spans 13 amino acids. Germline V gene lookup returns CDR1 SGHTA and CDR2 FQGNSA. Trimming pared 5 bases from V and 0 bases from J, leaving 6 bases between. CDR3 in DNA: TGTGCCAGCAGCCCCCACAGCACAGATACGCAGTATTTT. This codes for CASSPHSTDTQYF.

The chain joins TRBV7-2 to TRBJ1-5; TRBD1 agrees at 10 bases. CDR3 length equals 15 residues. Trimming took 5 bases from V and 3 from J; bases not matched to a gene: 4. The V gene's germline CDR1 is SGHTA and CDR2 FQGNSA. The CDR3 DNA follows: TGTGCCAGCAGCCGCGGGACAGGGGACAATCAGCCCCAGCATTTT. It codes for CASSRGTGDNQPQHF.

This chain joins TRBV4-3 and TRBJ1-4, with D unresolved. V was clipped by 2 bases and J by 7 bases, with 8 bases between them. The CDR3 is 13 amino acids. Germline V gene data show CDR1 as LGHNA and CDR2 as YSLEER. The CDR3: CASSQFVSEKLFF. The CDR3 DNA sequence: TGCGCCAGCAGCCAATTCGTTAGTGAAAAACTGTTTTTT.

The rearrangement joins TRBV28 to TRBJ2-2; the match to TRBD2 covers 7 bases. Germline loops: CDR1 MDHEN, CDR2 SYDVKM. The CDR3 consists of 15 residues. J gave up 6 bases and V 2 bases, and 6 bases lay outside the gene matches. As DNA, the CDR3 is TGTGCCAGCAGTTTAGGGCAGGGAGGGGCCGGGGAGCTGTTTTTT. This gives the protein CASSLGQGGAGELFF. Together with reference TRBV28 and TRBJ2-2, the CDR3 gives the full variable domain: DVKVTQSSRYLVKRTGEKVFLECVQDMDHENMFWYRQDPGLGLRLIYFSYDVKMKEKGDIPEGYSVSREKKERFSLILESASTNQTSMYLCASSLGQGGAGELFFGEGSRLTVL.

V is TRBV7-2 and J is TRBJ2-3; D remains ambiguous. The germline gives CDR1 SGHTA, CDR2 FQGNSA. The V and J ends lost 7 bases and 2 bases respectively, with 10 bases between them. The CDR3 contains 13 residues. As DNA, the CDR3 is TGTGCCAGCACCTTCATAGACACAGATACGCAGTATTTT. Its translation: CASTFIDTDTQYF.

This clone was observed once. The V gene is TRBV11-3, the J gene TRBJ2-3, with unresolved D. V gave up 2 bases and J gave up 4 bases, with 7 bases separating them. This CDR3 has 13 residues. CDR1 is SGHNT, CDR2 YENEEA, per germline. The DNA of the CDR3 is TGTGCCAGCAGCTTAAGCCGGGCAGATACGCAGTATTTT. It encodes CASSLSRADTQYF.

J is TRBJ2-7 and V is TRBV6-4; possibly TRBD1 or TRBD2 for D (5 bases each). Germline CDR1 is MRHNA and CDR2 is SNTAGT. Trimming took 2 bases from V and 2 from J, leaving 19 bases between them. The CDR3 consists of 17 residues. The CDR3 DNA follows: TGTGCCAGCAGTGACACCCGGAGATTCGGGACCCCCTACGAGCAGTACTTC. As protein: CASSDTRRFGTPYEQYF.

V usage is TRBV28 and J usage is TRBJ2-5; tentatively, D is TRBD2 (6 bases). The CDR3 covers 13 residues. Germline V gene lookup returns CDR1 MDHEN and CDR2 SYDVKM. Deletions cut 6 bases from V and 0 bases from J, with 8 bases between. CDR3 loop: CASRLANQETQYF. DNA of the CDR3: TGTGCCAGCAGACTAGCTAACCAAGAGACCCAGTACTTC.

The CDR3 DNA follows: TGCGCCAGCAGCTTGGAGGTGCCTAGCACAGATACGCAGTATTTT. Its translation is CASSLEVPSTDTQYF. The rearrangement joins TRBV5-1 to TRBJ2-3; D is ambiguous. The germline V gene encodes CDR1 SGHRS and CDR2 YFSETQ. This CDR3 has 15 amino acids. V lost 0 bases and J lost 0, with 8 bases in between.

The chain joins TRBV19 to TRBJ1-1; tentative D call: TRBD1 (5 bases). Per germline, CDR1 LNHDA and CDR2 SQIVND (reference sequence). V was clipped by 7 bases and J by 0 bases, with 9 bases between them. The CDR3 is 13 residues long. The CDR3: CASTRQLNTEAFF. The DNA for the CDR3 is TGTGCCAGTACAAGACAGTTGAACACTGAAGCTTTCTTT.